A selection of T cell receptor beta chains follows, all from one sample in a study of a mutant IDH1 vaccine in newly diagnosed glioma. Assay used: immunoSEQ multiplex PCR; TCRdb lists only in-frame clones, some missing. The table records 30,000 to 35,000 clones, roughly 89% of them present only once. For these TCRs, the target antigens are not known. The sample in question was PBMCs, obtained from a glioma patient whose treatment included an IDH1 peptide vaccine. These receptors originate from a man in his forties with glioma. Each CDR3 is given with its conserved first and last residue. A D gene is named only where the DNA matches it firmly. Not all rows give a size; the values are once, few, many and, for expanded clones, a class.

>NA|TRBV6-6|TRBJ1-3|NA
CASIYTGHLSGNTIYF
TGTGCCAGCATTTATACAGGGCACCTCTCTGGAAACACCATATATTTT
>NA|TRBV4-1|TRBJ2-3|TRBD1
CASSQDRSQGVDTQYF
TGCGCCAGCAGCCAAGATAGGTCCCAGGGGGTAGATACGCAGTATTTT
>NA|TRBV10-3|TRBJ1-2|TRBD1
CAIGQESYGYTF
TGTGCCATCGGACAGGAATCCTATGGCTACACCTTC
>NA|TRBV7-8|TRBJ2-7|TRBD2
CASSLGLAGGNYEQYF
TGTGCCAGCAGCTTAGGGCTAGCGGGAGGGAACTACGAGCAGTACTTC
>NA|TRBV10-2|TRBJ2-4|NA
CASASRPLAKNIQYF
TGCGCCAGCGCAAGCAGGCCTCTAGCCAAAAACATTCAGTACTTC
>NA|TRBV5-1|TRBJ2-3|NA
CASSLGRRATDTQYF
TGCGCCAGCAGCTTGGGTAGGCGGGCCACAGATACGCAGTATTTT
>NA|TRBV4-1|TRBJ1-3|NA
CASSQDSLRGRGSGNTIYF
TGCGCCAGCAGCCAAGATTCCCTCCGTGGGAGAGGCTCTGGAAACACCATATATTTT
>NA|TRBV6-5|TRBJ1-4|NA
CASRSREKLFF
TGTGCCAGCCGCTCACGAGAAAAACTGTTTTTT
>few|TRBV7-2|TRBJ2-1|TRBD2
CASSLDLAGVSYNEQFF
TGTGCCAGCAGCTTAGATCTAGCGGGAGTCTCCTACAATGAGCAGTTCTTC
>NA|TRBV7-3|TRBJ2-2|NA
CASSLTSDTGELFF
TGTGCCAGCAGCTTAACGTCGGACACCGGGGAGCTGTTTTTT
>NA|TRBV6-1|TRBJ2-2|NA
CASSEQPHTGELFF
TGTGCCAGCAGTGAACAACCACACACCGGGGAGCTGTTTTTT
>NA|TRBV27|TRBJ2-1|TRBD2
CASSIAGVYNEQFF
TGTGCCAGCAGTATAGCGGGGGTATACAATGAGCAGTTCTTC
>NA|TRBV19|TRBJ2-7|NA
CASSVGVSGYEQYF
TGTGCCAGTAGTGTCGGGGTCTCCGGCTACGAGCAGTACTTC
>few|TRBV27|TRBJ2-3|NA
CASSLGGSIDTQYF
TGTGCCAGCAGTTTAGGGGGGAGTATAGATACGCAGTATTTT
>NA|TRBV6-1|TRBJ2-5|TRBD1
CASSEGTGGPETQYF
TGTGCCAGCAGTGAAGGAACAGGGGGCCCGGAGACCCAGTACTTC
>once|TRBV27|TRBJ1-1|NA
CASSRAGQHFEAFF
TGTGCCAGCAGTCGGGCAGGACAGCATTTTGAAGCTTTCTTT
>NA|TRBV10-3|TRBJ2-7|TRBD2
CAIRPGLAGVKYEQYF
TGTGCCATCAGGCCGGGACTAGCGGGAGTAAAGTACGAGCAGTACTTC
>few|TRBV13|TRBJ2-3|TRBD2
CASSPQAGLTDTQYF
TGTGCCAGCAGCCCCCAAGCGGGGCTCACAGATACGCAGTATTTT
>NA|TRBV7-2|TRBJ1-3|NA
CASSLRGSSGNTIYF
TGTGCCAGCAGCTTGAGGGGTAGCTCTGGAAACACCATATATTTT
>once|TRBV7-2|TRBJ2-3|NA
CASSPSGGRRGGPDTQYF
TGTGCCAGCAGCCCCTCCGGTGGGCGGAGGGGTGGTCCAGATACGCAGTATTTT
>NA|TRBV7-8|TRBJ2-5|NA
CASSLGRLTQETQYF
TGTGCCAGCAGCTTAGGCAGGTTGACCCAAGAGACCCAGTACTTC
>few|TRBV27|TRBJ1-2|TRBD1
CASSGQGALGGYTF
TGTGCCAGCAGCGGACAGGGGGCGCTTGGGGGCTACACCTTC
>NA|TRBV29-1|TRBJ1-1|TRBD1
CSVEVVGQGARLNTEAFF
TGCAGCGTTGAAGTAGTAGGGCAGGGGGCCCGACTGAACACTGAAGCTTTCTTT
>NA|TRBV5-1|TRBJ1-5|TRBD1
CASREGQGSQPQHF
TGCGCCAGCAGGGAGGGACAGGGTAGTCAGCCCCAGCATTTT
>NA|TRBV7-3|TRBJ2-2|TRBD2
CASSLVSGRRSTGELFF
TGTGCCAGCAGCTTAGTTAGCGGGAGAAGGAGCACCGGGGAGCTGTTTTTT
>NA|TRBV7-2|TRBJ2-1|TRBD1
CASSLGRTGIYEQFF
TGTGCCAGCAGCTTAGGACGGACAGGGATCTATGAGCAGTTCTTC
>NA|TRBV2|TRBJ2-7|NA
CASSGRDGNYEQYF
TGTGCCAGCAGTGGCCGGGACGGTAACTACGAGCAGTACTTC
>NA|TRBV18|TRBJ1-1|TRBD1
CASSPPDRALNTEAFF
TGTGCCAGCTCACCACCGGACAGGGCACTGAACACTGAAGCTTTCTTT
>once|TRBV6-6|TRBJ1-5|NA
CASSYSRQSNQPQHF
TGTGCCAGCAGTTACTCGCGGCAGAGCAATCAGCCCCAGCATTTT
>NA|TRBV10-3|TRBJ1-3|NA
CAISSAGARNTIYF
TGTGCCATCAGTTCGGCAGGGGCAAGGAACACCATATATTTT
>NA|TRBV5-1|TRBJ2-3|TRBD1
CASTSGRGQGDTQYF
TGCGCCAGCACCTCTGGCAGGGGGCAGGGAGATACGCAGTATTTT
>NA|TRBV29-1|TRBJ2-3|NA
CSVQRADTQYF
TGCAGCGTTCAGCGGGCAGATACGCAGTATTTT
>once|TRBV5-1|TRBJ1-2|TRBD1
CASSSESAGHRGQMNGYTF
TGCGCCAGCAGCTCGGAGTCGGCTGGTCACAGGGGGCAAATGAATGGCTACACCTTC
>NA|TRBV6-6|TRBJ2-1|TRBD1
CASSPKRPGQGNEQFF
TGTGCCAGCAGTCCAAAACGCCCGGGACAGGGGAACGAGCAGTTCTTC
>NA|TRBV4-1|TRBJ1-3|NA
CASSQETENTIYF
TGCGCCAGCAGCCAAGAGACTGAAAACACCATATATTTT
>NA|TRBV27|TRBJ1-6|NA
CASSSILRGNSPLHF
TGTGCCAGCAGTTCAATCCTCAGGGGAAATTCACCCCTCCACTTT
>NA|TRBV7-2|TRBJ1-1|TRBD1
CASSPPRTGLNTEAFF
TGTGCCAGCAGCCCCCCTAGGACAGGGTTGAACACTGAAGCTTTCTTT
>NA|TRBV28|TRBJ1-5|NA
CASSFKVGQPQHF
TGTGCCAGCAGTTTTAAGGTCGGGCAGCCCCAGCATTTT
>NA|TRBV27|TRBJ2-5|NA
CASSLSGGGETQYF
TGTGCCAGCAGTTTATCAGGAGGCGGGGAGACCCAGTACTTC
>NA|TRBV14|TRBJ2-3|TRBD2
CASSRLAGDLYGTQYF
TGTGCCAGCAGCCGACTAGCGGGGGATCTCTACGGTACGCAGTATTTT
>NA|TRBV5-8|TRBJ1-1|TRBD1
CASSGGLGQGTPEAFF
TGTGCCAGCAGCGGGGGCTTGGGACAGGGGACCCCTGAAGCTTTCTTT
>NA|TRBV5-1|TRBJ2-5|NA
CASNPGVNQETQYF
TGCGCCAGCAACCCCGGGGTTAACCAAGAGACCCAGTACTTC
>NA|TRBV29-1|TRBJ2-5|NA
CSVLRTFPGETQYF
TGCAGCGTTCTGCGGACTTTCCCGGGAGAGACCCAGTACTTC
>NA|TRBV5-6|TRBJ1-1|NA
CASNSIGENTEAFF
TGTGCCAGCAACTCCATCGGGGAGAACACTGAAGCTTTCTTT
>NA|TRBV4-1|TRBJ1-5|NA
CASSPTTGRQPQHF
TGCGCCAGCAGCCCTACGACGGGACGACAGCCCCAGCATTTT
>NA|TRBV5-4|TRBJ2-3|TRBD1
CASSPDRATDTQYF
TGTGCCAGCAGCCCGGACAGGGCCACAGATACGCAGTATTTT
>NA|TRBV30|TRBJ1-1|NA
CAWSGKVDMNTEAFF
TGTGCCTGGAGTGGAAAAGTAGATATGAACACTGAAGCTTTCTTT
>NA|TRBV5-1|TRBJ2-1|NA
CASTVDSFLNEQFF
TGCGCCAGCACCGTCGACTCCTTCCTCAATGAGCAGTTCTTC
>NA|TRBV10-1|TRBJ1-1|NA
CASTFLGGEGNTEAFF
TGCGCCAGCACTTTCTTGGGGGGGGAGGGGAACACTGAAGCTTTCTTT
>NA|TRBV11-2|TRBJ2-3|NA
CASTAGQYVSDTQYF
TGTGCCAGCACCGCGGGACAGTACGTCTCAGATACGCAGTATTTT
>NA|TRBV6-5|TRBJ2-1|TRBD1
CASRGQGTYNEQFF
TGTGCCAGCAGAGGACAGGGCACCTACAATGAGCAGTTCTTC